These 20 T cell receptor beta chains were sequenced from one sample in a study of OX40 agonist ivuxolimab in advanced cancers. Data came from immunoSEQ multiplex PCR; TCRdb stores just in-frame clones and leaves some out. The profile shows roughly 89,000 clones, 84% of them singletons. Sequenced here: CD4+ or CD8+ T cells sorted from blood, sampled in a trial of the OX40 agonist ivuxolimab. Receptors originate from an adult with an advanced solid tumor such as melanoma, head and neck, liver or kidney cancer.

The V gene is TRBV6-5, the J gene TRBJ1-1, with D possibly matching TRBD1 (6 bases). Trimming shortened V by 5 bases and J by 2 bases, and 15 bases separated the two germline ends. The CDR3 totals 15 residues. CDR1 is MNHEY and CDR2 is SVGAGI in the germline V gene. This CDR3 is CASSPSTGHNTEAFF. As DNA, the CDR3 is TGTGCCAGCAGTCCTTCGACAGGTCACAACACTGAAGCTTTCTTT.

This clone occurred once. The J gene is TRBJ2-7, the V gene TRBV6-1; 9 bases are a match to TRBD1. With 6 bases clipped from V and 5 bases from J, the junction kept 5 bases outside the gene matches. Germline values: CDR1 MNHNS, CDR2 SASEGT. The length of the CDR3 is 13 residues. In DNA, the CDR3 is TGTGCCAGCAGCCGACAGGGGGTCCACGAGCAGTACTTC. Residues: CASSRQGVHEQYF.

The chain couples TRBV27 to TRBJ1-6; D is unresolved. Trimming removed 6 bases at V and 7 bases at J, with 7 bases between. Germline CDR1 MNHEY, CDR2 SMNVEV (reference sequence). The CDR3 covers 12 residues. CDR3 DNA sequence: TGTGCCAGCAGACCGGGGAATTCACCCCTCCACTTT. Protein: CASRPGNSPLHF.

The J gene is TRBJ2-3, the V gene TRBV25-1, with 11 bases identical to TRBD2. The germline V gene encodes CDR1 MGHDK and CDR2 SYGVNS. V lost 7 bases, J lost 0 bases, and 9 bases stayed unmatched. This CDR3 spans 17 amino acids. The CDR3 nucleotides are TGTGCCAGCACCGAGACTAGCGGGGAAACTAGCACAGATACGCAGTATTTT. Translated, it gives CASTETSGETSTDTQYF.

This chain connects TRBV6-5 to TRBJ1-5, with 9 bases fitting TRBD1. The CDR3 consists of 14 residues. Per the germline V gene, CDR1 is MNHEY and CDR2 is SVGAGI. V lost 5 bases and J lost 6; bases outside the gene matches: 5. The CDR3 bases are TGTGCCAGCAGTGGGGACAGGGAGATTCAGCCCCAGCATTTT. It encodes CASSGDREIQPQHF.

This clone was observed a single time. The chain combines TRBV19 with TRBJ1-5, with D uncertain. The germline V gene encodes CDR1 LNHDA and CDR2 SQIVND (reference sequence). CDR3 length equals 15 residues. V was trimmed by 8 bases and J by 0 bases, leaving 14 bases between them. The CDR3 DNA is TGTGCCAGTCGGACTGTCGGCGTTAGCAATCAGCCCCAGCATTTT. Translating it yields CASRTVGVSNQPQHF.

In this sample, this clone turned up once. This chain joins TRBV6-5 and TRBJ2-3; D is possibly TRBD1 (5 bases). The V end lost 4 bases, the J end lost 2 bases, and 7 bases lay between the germline ends. The CDR3 is 13 amino acids. Germline lookup yields CDR1 MNHEY and CDR2 SVGAGI. The CDR3 here is CASSSGNTDTQYF. The CDR3 DNA reads as TGTGCCAGCAGTTCAGGGAACACAGATACGCAGTATTTT.

This chain connects TRBV19 to TRBJ2-2; possibly TRBD1 for D (6 bases). The germline gives CDR1 LNHDA, CDR2 SQIVND (reference sequence). Trimming pared 7 bases from V and 0 bases from J, leaving 12 bases between. The CDR3 has 15 residues. Here the CDR3 DNA reads TGTGCCAGTACCCCGGACAGTTCGAACACCGGGGAGCTGTTTTTT. Encoded protein: CASTPDSSNTGELFF.

The chain uses TRBV6-6 and TRBJ1-1, with D possibly matching TRBD1 (6 bases). In germline, CDR1 is MNHNY, CDR2 SVGAGI (reference sequence). The CDR3 sequence is 15 residues long. Trimming shortened V by 2 bases and J by 1 base, and 11 bases separated the two germline ends. This CDR3 reads CASSYRETGNTEAFF. CDR3 DNA: TGTGCCAGCAGTTACAGGGAGACAGGGAACACTGAAGCTTTCTTT.

This rearrangement joins TRBV5-6 to TRBJ2-2, with a possible D match to TRBD2 (5 bases). Between the trimmed V and J ends, which lost 0 bases and 6 bases, there was a span of 9 bases. Germline values: CDR1 SGHDT, CDR2 YYEEEE. The CDR3 runs 14 residues. The CDR3 protein is CASSLALRAGELFF. The CDR3 DNA reads TGTGCCAGCAGCTTGGCCTTGAGGGCCGGGGAGCTGTTTTTT.

The J gene is TRBJ2-2, the V gene TRBV2, with 15 bases that match TRBD2. The CDR3 is made up of 18 amino acids. Germline CDR1 and CDR2: SNHLY and FYNNEI. V lost 8 bases, J lost 4 bases, and 11 bases stayed unmatched. The DNA for the CDR3 is TGTGCCAGCTCACCGGGACTAGCGGGGGGCTCGCCCACCGGGGAGCTGTTTTTT. Protein product: CASSPGLAGGSPTGELFF.

This clone was detected once. This rearrangement joins TRBV25-1 to TRBJ1-2; D may be TRBD1 (5 bases). The CDR3 length is 13 residues. CDR1 is MGHDK and CDR2 is SYGVNS in the germline V gene. V lost 4 bases to trimming and J lost 3 bases, with 9 bases between them. The CDR3 nucleotides read TGTGCCAGCAGTGGGGGGGGACACTATGGCTACACCTTC. This translates into CASSGGGHYGYTF.

This clone was counted a few times. The genes are TRBV11-2 and TRBJ1-6; a weak D match, TRBD1 (5 bases). Trimming left V 2 bases short and J 10 bases short, with 15 bases between. The germline CDR1 and CDR2 sequences are SGHAT and FQNNGV. The CDR3 has 15 residues. The CDR3 sequence is CASSLLAGRASPLHF. The CDR3 DNA follows: TGTGCCAGCAGCTTACTAGCAGGGCGCGCATCACCCCTCCACTTT. The whole variable domain, filled in from reference TRBV11-2 and TRBJ1-6, reads EAGVAQSPRYKIIEKRQSVAFWCNPISGHATLYWYQQILGQGPKLLIQFQNNGVVDDSQLPKDRFSAERLKGVDSTLKIQPAKLEDSAVYLCASSLLAGRASPLHFGNGTRLTVT.

The genes are TRBV28 and TRBJ1-1, with 9 bases identical to TRBD1. Trimming removed 3 bases from V and 1 base from J; junction bases left unmatched: 18. In germline, CDR1 is MDHEN, CDR2 SYDVKM. CDR3 length: 20 residues. Written as DNA, the CDR3 is TGTGCCAGCAGTTTCCGTCACGGGACAGGGAGGGGGAGGGGGAACACTGAAGCTTTCTTT. This encodes CASSFRHGTGRGRGNTEAFF.

V and J are TRBV27 and TRBJ2-5, with TRBD2 matching over 12 bases. Germline CDR1 and CDR2: MNHEY and SMNVEV (reference sequence). The CDR3 has 17 amino acids. V shed 4 bases and J 3 bases; nucleotides not matched to a gene: 9. CDR3 sequence: CASSSLRLAGEKETQYF. The CDR3 nucleotides read TGTGCCAGCAGTTCCCTAAGACTAGCGGGAGAGAAAGAGACCCAGTACTTC.

CDR3 residues: CASSLPAGDSYEQYF. CDR3 sequence (DNA): TGCGCCAGCAGCTTGCCAGCGGGGGACTCCTACGAGCAGTACTTC. V usage is TRBV5-1 and J usage is TRBJ2-7; 8 bases are shared with TRBD2. The V and J ends lost 1 base and 0 bases, in that order; junction bases with no gene match: 3. The germline CDR1 and CDR2 sequences are SGHRS and YFSETQ. CDR3 size: 15 residues.

The rearrangement joins TRBV5-1 to TRBJ1-2; 8 nucleotides match TRBD1. This CDR3 spans 14 amino acids. V trimming: 9 bases; J trimming: 5 bases; junction bases outside the gene matches: 12. CDR1 and CDR2 from the germline V gene are SGHRS and YFSETQ. The DNA of the CDR3 is TGCGCCAAAACCAGGACAGGGCCATTTTATGGCTACACCTTC. It yields the protein CAKTRTGPFYGYTF.

This clone appeared a few times. The chain couples TRBV27 to TRBJ2-3, with 8 bases lining up with TRBD2. The germline CDR1 and CDR2 sequences are MNHEY and SMNVEV (reference sequence). The CDR3 runs to 17 residues. The junction had 6 bases not matched to a gene; V was cut back by 0 bases and J by 1 base. This CDR3 reads CASSLSSRGARTDTQYF. The CDR3 nucleotides are TGTGCCAGCAGTTTATCATCGCGGGGGGCTCGCACAGATACGCAGTATTTT.

J is TRBJ1-4 and V is TRBV19, with D maybe TRBD1 (6 bases). The V and J ends lost 5 bases and 8 bases respectively, with 15 bases between them. CDR3 length: 14 amino acids. Germline V gene sequence: CDR1 LNHDA, CDR2 SQIVND (reference sequence). The chain's CDR3 is CASSLRDNSEKLFF. In nucleotides, the CDR3 is TGTGCCAGTAGTCTCCGGGACAACTCAGAAAAACTGTTTTTT.

This chain uses TRBV27 with TRBJ1-5, with D perhaps TRBD1 (5 bases). V lost 3 bases and J 5 bases, leaving 8 bases between the germline ends. Germline values: CDR1 MNHEY, CDR2 SMNVEV (reference sequence). The CDR3 loop spans 13 amino acids. The chain's CDR3 is CASSLMGDQPQHF. Here the CDR3 DNA reads TGTGCCAGCAGTTTGATGGGGGATCAGCCCCAGCATTTT.